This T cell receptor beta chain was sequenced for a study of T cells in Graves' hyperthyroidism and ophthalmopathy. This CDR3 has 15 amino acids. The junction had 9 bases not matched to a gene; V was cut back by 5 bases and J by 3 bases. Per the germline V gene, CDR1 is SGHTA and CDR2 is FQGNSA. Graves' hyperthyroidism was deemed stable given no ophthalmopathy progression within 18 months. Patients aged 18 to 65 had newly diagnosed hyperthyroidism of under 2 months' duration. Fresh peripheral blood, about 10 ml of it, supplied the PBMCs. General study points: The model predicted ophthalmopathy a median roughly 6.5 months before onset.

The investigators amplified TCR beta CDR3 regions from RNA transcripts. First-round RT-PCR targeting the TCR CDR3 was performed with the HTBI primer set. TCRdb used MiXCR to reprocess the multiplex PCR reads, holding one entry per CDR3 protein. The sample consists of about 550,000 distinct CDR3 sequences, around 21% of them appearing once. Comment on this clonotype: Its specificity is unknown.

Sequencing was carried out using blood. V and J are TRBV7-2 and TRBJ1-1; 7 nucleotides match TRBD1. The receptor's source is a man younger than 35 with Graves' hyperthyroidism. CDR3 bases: TGTGCCAGCAGCCCCGGGCCGGGACAGTACACTGAAGCTTTCTTT. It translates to CASSPGPGQYTEAFF.